A selection of T cell receptor beta chains follows, all from one sample in a study of T-cell reconstitution after alpha-beta-depleted transplantation in children. TCRdb called the PCR reads again in MiXCR, with one record for every CDR3 protein. The repertoire holds about 580,000 distinct CDR3 sequences, 25% to 30% seen once, with 30% to 40% in the top ten. The material sequenced was PBMCs, taken before TCRalphabeta/CD19-depleted stem cell transplant. The receptors derive from a boy under three years old with Wiskott-Aldrich syndrome, due to receive a stem cell transplant. CDR3s leave out the opening cysteine and the closing phenylalanine or tryptophan.

CDR3: ASSLRGRAGNEQY
V: TRBV12-3/TRBV12-4

CDR3: ASKELAEIYNEQF
V: TRBV5-1

CDR3: ASSLVCKETQY
V: TRBV5-6

CDR3: ASSFNSADTQY
V: TRBV5-1

CDR3: ASSPLGRSSYEQY
V: TRBV9

CDR3: ASSPRTARTSGANVLT
V: TRBV5-1

CDR3: ASSATGTPRLETQY
V: TRBV7-9

CDR3: ASSLERLPYEQY
V: TRBV5-1

CDR3: ASSPRPTSGSSSSYNEQF
V: TRBV9

CDR3: ASSRDGGLSEQY
V: TRBV4-1

CDR3: ASSFWGADGELF
V: TRBV12-3/TRBV12-4

CDR3: ASSLWTGDGTQY
V: TRBV28

CDR3: ASSFYGRVQETQY
V: TRBV12-3/TRBV12-4

CDR3: SAFVQVQETQY
V: TRBV20-1

CDR3: SARRTGAGEKLF
V: TRBV20-1

CDR3: SAVISALDTIY
V: TRBV20-1

CDR3: ASSLRGGTNSPLH
V: TRBV7-2

CDR3: SAKDRHNTGELF
V: TRBV20-1

CDR3: ASSPPRLAGGNEQF
V: TRBV12-3/TRBV12-4

CDR3: ASSLFQGNQPQH
V: TRBV12-3/TRBV12-4

CDR3: ASSLGQTGLIYNEQF
V: TRBV5-1

CDR3: ASSILIQGAEAF
V: TRBV28

CDR3: ASSLDSRSGNTIY
V: TRBV5-1

CDR3: ASSQDGLAYEQY
V: TRBV3-1

CDR3: ASSLSGGFQPQH
V: TRBV5-1

CDR3: ASSRLGGLAGGRVTDTQY
V: TRBV4-1

CDR3: ASSLGGGPTYNEQF
V: TRBV5-1

CDR3: ATSDLLPGLAATSTDTQY
V: TRBV24-1

CDR3: ASRPTGAGTDNEQF
V: TRBV5-1

CDR3: ASSLLDGGGPTDTQY
V: TRBV28

CDR3: SATRTGNEQY
V: TRBV20-1

CDR3: AIRAGRGTDTQY
V: TRBV10-3

CDR3: ASSFGQEDTIY
V: TRBV5-1

CDR3: ASSQNPTLRTYEQY
V: TRBV4-1

CDR3: ASSLGVFASPLYNEQF
V: TRBV5-1

CDR3: ASSPRGQEETQY
V: TRBV28

CDR3: ATSVGTGSYEQF
V: TRBV9

CDR3: ASSPVLGGTNEQY
V: TRBV5-1

CDR3: ASSLTRGSGYNEQF
V: TRBV5-1

CDR3: ASSEDWGLYNEQF
V: TRBV2

CDR3: ASSQGARTDGREQF
V: TRBV4-2

CDR3: SARPGTRDYEQY
V: TRBV20-1

CDR3: ATSDYRQGVNEQF
V: TRBV24-1

CDR3: ASTKGTGSTGELF
V: TRBV5-1

CDR3: ASSLAGQGASYNEQF
V: TRBV5-1

CDR3: ASSFPSGRRY
V: TRBV5-1

CDR3: ASSQVIWAETQY
V: TRBV4-1

CDR3: ASTTGGPDTQY
V: TRBV12-3/TRBV12-4

CDR3: SASIPRAGVQETQY
V: TRBV20-1

CDR3: ASSFHEWEDDKNIQY
V: TRBV28